The sequence of this T cell receptor (beta chain) was determined in a study of cytomegalovirus exposure and HLA in healthy donors. Whole-study results and caveats: Per published reports, the classifier diagnosed cytomegalovirus status with high specificity and sensitivity.

The donors were part of the validation cohort, which consisted of more than 90 subjects and was separate from the first cohort of about 650 subjects. Per germline, CDR1 MDHEN and CDR2 SYDVKM. V was shortened by 6 bases and J by 6 bases, with 11 bases between the two germline ends. The CDR3 consists of 12 residues. Generated by immunoSEQ multiplex PCR, the TCRdb table keeps only in-frame clones and is missing some. The data show hundreds of thousands of clones, roughly 84% seen once. On this clone: Its specificity is not known.

Sequenced material: PBMCs. The clonotype was recovered from a woman in her twenties or thirties in good health and CMV-seropositive. The chain employs TRBV28 and TRBJ1-2; unclear D gene. CDR3 region: CASSRRGDGYTF. CDR3 coding DNA: TGTGCCAGCAGCCGTCGTGGGGATGGCTACACCTTC.